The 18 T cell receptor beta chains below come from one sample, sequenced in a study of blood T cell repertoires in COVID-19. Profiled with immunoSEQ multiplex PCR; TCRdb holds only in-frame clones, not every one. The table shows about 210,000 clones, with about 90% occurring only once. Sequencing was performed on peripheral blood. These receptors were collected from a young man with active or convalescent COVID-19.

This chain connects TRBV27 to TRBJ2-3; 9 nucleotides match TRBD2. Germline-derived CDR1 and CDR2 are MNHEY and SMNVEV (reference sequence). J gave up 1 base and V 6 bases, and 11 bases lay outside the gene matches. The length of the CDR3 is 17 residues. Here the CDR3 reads CASSKFSGRGGTDTQYF. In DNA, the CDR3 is TGTGCCAGCAGCAAATTTAGCGGGAGAGGCGGCACAGATACGCAGTATTTT.

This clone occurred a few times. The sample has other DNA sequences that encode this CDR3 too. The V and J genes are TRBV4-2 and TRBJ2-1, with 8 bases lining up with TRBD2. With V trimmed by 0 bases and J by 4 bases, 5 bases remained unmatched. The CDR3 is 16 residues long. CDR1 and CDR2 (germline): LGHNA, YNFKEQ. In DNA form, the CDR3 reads TGTGCCAGCAGCCAAGATTTAGCGGGATCTTACAATGAGCAGTTCTTC. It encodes CASSQDLAGSYNEQFF.

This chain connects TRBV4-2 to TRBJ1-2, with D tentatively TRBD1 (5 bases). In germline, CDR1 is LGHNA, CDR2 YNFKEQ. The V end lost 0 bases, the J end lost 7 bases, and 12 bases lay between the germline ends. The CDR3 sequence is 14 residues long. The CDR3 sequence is CASSQDGGESGYTF. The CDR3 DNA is TGTGCCAGCAGCCAAGATGGGGGGGAAAGTGGCTACACCTTC.

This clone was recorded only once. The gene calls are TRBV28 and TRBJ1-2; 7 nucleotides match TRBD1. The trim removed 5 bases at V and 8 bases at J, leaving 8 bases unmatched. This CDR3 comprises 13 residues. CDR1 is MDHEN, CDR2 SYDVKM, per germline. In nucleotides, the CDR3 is TGTGCCAGCAGTGCGTACAGGGGTCCCGGCTACACCTTC. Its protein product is CASSAYRGPGYTF.

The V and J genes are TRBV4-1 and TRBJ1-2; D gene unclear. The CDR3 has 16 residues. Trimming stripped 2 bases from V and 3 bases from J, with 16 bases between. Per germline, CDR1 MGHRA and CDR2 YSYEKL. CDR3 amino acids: CASSQSSGISDYGYTF. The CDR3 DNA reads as TGCGCCAGCAGCCAAAGTTCGGGGATCTCGGACTATGGCTACACCTTC.

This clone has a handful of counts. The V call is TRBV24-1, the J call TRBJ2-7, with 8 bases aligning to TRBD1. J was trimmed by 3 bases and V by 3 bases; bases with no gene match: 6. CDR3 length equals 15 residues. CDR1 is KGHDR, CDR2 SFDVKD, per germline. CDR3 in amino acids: CATSDKRQGHYEQYF. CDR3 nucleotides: TGTGCCACCAGTGATAAAAGACAGGGGCACTACGAGCAGTACTTC.

Here the CDR3 DNA reads TGTGCCAGCAGTTTATCCCCCTGGGGGGAAAGTCACAGCGGGGAGCTGTTTTTT. Its protein is CASSLSPWGESHSGELFF. The gene calls are TRBV27 and TRBJ2-2, with a tentative D call TRBD2 (6 bases). The CDR3 has 18 amino acids. V was cut by 0 bases and J by 7 bases, with 21 bases left in between. From germline, CDR1 is MNHEY and CDR2 SMNVEV (reference sequence).

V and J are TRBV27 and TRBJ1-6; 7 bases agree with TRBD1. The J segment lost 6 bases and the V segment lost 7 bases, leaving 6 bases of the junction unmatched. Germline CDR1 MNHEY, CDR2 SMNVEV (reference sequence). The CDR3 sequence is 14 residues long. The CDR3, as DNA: TGTGCCAGCACATGGGACAGAGCTAATTCACCCCTCCACTTT. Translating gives CASTWDRANSPLHF.

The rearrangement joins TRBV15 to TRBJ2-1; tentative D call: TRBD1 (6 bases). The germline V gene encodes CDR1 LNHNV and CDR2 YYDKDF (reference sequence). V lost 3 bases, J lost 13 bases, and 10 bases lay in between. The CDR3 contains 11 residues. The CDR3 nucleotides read TGTGCCACCAGCAGCGCACAGGGCCAGTTCTTC. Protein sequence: CATSSAQGQFF.

The CDR3 nucleotides read TGTGCCAGTAGTCTGTCGGGGGTCTACGAGCAGTACTTC. Residues: CASSLSGVYEQYF. This chain connects TRBV19 to TRBJ2-7; maybe TRBD2 (6 bases). The germline V gene has CDR1 LNHDA and CDR2 SQIVND (reference sequence). The CDR3 runs 13 residues. Trimming took off 5 bases at V and 3 bases at J, with 11 bases between the two ends.

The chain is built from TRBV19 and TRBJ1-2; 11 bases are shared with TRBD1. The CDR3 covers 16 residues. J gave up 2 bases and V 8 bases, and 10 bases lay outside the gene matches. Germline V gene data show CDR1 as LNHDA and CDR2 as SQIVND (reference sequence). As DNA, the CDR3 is TGTGCCAGTTTACCGGGACAGGGGGTGCGGAACTATGGCTACACCTTC. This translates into CASLPGQGVRNYGYTF.

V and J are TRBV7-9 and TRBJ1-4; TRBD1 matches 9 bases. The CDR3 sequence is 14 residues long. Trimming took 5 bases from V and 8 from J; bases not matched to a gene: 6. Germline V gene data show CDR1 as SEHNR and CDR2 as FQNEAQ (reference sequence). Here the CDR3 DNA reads TGTGCCAGCAGCAAGACAGGGGGTGGCGAAAAACTGTTTTTT. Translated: CASSKTGGGEKLFF. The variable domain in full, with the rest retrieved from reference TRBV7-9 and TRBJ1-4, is DTGVSQNPRHKITKRGQNVTFRCDPISEHNRLYWYRQTLGQGPEFLTYFQNEAQLEKSRLLSDRFSAERPKGSFSTLEIQRTEQGDSAMYLCASSKTGGGEKLFFGSGTQLSVL.

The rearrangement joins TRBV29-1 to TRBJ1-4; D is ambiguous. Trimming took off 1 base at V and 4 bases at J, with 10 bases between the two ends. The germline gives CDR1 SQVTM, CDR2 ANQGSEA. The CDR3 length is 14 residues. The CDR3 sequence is CSVEGSGSNEKLFF. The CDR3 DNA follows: TGCAGCGTTGAAGGAAGCGGGAGTAATGAAAAACTGTTTTTT.

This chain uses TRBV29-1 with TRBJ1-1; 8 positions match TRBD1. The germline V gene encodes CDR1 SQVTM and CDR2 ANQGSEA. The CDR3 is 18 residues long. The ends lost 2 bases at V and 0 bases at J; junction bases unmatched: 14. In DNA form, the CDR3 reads TGCAGCGTTGAATGGGGAGGCAGGGGGCTGCGAATGAACACTGAAGCTTTCTTT. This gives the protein CSVEWGGRGLRMNTEAFF.

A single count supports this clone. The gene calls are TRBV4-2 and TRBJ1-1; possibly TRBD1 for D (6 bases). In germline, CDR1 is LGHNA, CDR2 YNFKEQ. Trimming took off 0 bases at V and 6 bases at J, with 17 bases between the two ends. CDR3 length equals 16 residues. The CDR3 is CASSQEGGAGFAEAFF. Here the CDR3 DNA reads TGTGCCAGCAGCCAAGAAGGGGGGGCAGGTTTTGCTGAAGCTTTCTTT.

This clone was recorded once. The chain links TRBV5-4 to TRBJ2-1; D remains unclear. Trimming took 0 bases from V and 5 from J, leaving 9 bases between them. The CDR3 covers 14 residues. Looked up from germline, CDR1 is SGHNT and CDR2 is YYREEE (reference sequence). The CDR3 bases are TGTGCCAGCAGCTTGGATACGGTGGACAATGAGCAGTTCTTC. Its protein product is CASSLDTVDNEQFF.

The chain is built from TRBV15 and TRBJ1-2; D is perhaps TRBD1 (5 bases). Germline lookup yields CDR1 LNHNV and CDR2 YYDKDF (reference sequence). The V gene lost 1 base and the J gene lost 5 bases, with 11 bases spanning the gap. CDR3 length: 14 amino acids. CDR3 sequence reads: CATSRVTGSYGYTF. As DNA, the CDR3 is TGTGCCACCAGCAGAGTAACAGGCTCTTATGGCTACACCTTC.

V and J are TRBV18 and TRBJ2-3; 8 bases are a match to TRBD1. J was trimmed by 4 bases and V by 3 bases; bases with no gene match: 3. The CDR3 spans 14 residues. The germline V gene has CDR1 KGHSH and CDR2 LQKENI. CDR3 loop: CASSPGQGADTQYF. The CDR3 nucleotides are TGTGCCAGCTCACCCGGACAGGGCGCAGATACGCAGTATTTT.